A selection of T cell receptor beta chains follows, all from one sample in a study of radiation and T cells in renal cell carcinoma. Libraries were prepared by immunoSEQ multiplex PCR; TCRdb keeps only in-frame clonotypes and omits some of them. Altogether around 170,000 clones are present, about 87% being singletons, with the ten largest covering approximately 10%. The specimen comprised blood, sampled from a patient whose treatment included radiotherapy and nephrectomy. These receptors came from a woman aged 45-65 years with renal cell carcinoma. The CDR3 runs from the conserved cysteine through the conserved F or W. The D gene is left open where the match is weak. Clone size is not always given. Where it is, it says once, few, many or a class for expanded clones.

clone_size,j_call,v_call,d_call,cdr3_aa,cdr3_nt
-,TRBJ2-5,TRBV28,-,CASSRYHSETQYF,TGTGCCAGCAGCCGGTATCACAGTGAGACCCAGTACTTC
-,TRBJ2-1,TRBV19,TRBD2,CASSALASSYNEQFF,TGTGCCAGTAGTGCACTAGCGAGCTCCTACAATGAGCAGTTCTTC
-,TRBJ1-3,TRBV9,-,CASSMQGTSSGNTIYF,TGTGCCAGCAGCATGCAGGGGACCAGCTCTGGAAACACCATATATTTT
-,TRBJ1-5,TRBV5-5,-,CASSLEGGINQPQHF,TGTGCCAGCAGCTTGGAAGGGGGGATTAATCAGCCCCAGCATTTT
-,TRBJ1-6,TRBV18,-,CASSPQANNSPLHF,TGTGCCAGCTCACCACAAGCAAATAATTCACCCCTCCACTTT
-,TRBJ2-7,TRBV14,-,CASSQEARQPDEQYF,TGTGCCAGCAGTCAGGAAGCTAGACAGCCAGACGAGCAGTACTTC
-,TRBJ2-7,TRBV10-3,-,CAISDIGRDSSPYEQYF,TGTGCCATCAGTGATATTGGCCGTGATTCTTCTCCCTACGAGCAGTACTTC
-,TRBJ2-3,TRBV5-1,-,CASSLEWTSTDTQYF,TGCGCCAGCAGCTTGGAATGGACTAGCACAGATACGCAGTATTTT
-,TRBJ2-7,TRBV11-2,TRBD2,CASSLSPSGAYEQYF,TGTGCCAGCAGCTTATCGCCTAGCGGAGCCTACGAGCAGTACTTC
-,TRBJ2-2,TRBV19,TRBD1,CASRQGATAMTGELFF,TGTGCCAGTAGACAGGGGGCTACGGCGATGACCGGGGAGCTGTTTTTT
-,TRBJ2-5,TRBV21-1,-,CAGKTGLTGETQYF,TGTGCCGGAAAGACAGGACTAACTGGGGAGACCCAGTACTTC
once,TRBJ2-6,TRBV19,-,CASLKGIRSGANVLTF,TGTGCCAGTCTTAAGGGTATTCGCTCTGGGGCCAACGTCCTGACTTTC
few,TRBJ1-1,TRBV2,-,CASSPRLLSNTEAFF,TGTGCCAGCAGTCCCAGGTTATTATCGAACACTGAAGCTTTCTTT
-,TRBJ2-2,TRBV5-1,-,CASSPQGANTGELFF,TGCGCCAGCAGCCCACAGGGAGCGAACACCGGGGAGCTGTTTTTT
-,TRBJ2-1,TRBV7-8,TRBD2,CASSLVGTNYYNEQFF,TGTGCCAGCAGCTTAGTTGGGACTAATTACTACAATGAGCAGTTCTTC
-,TRBJ1-4,TRBV7-2,-,CASSPSGGVGREKLFF,TGTGCCAGCAGCCCGAGCGGTGGGGTTGGAAGAGAAAAACTGTTTTTT
-,TRBJ2-3,TRBV10-3,TRBD1,CAISETGGADTQYF,TGTGCCATCAGTGAAACAGGGGGCGCAGATACGCAGTATTTT
-,TRBJ1-5,TRBV6-1,-,CASKVGNGNQPQHF,TGTGCCAGTAAAGTAGGGAACGGCAATCAGCCCCAGCATTTT
-,TRBJ2-3,TRBV5-1,-,CASSLERRNTDTQYF,TGCGCCAGCAGCTTGGAGCGGAGAAACACAGATACGCAGTATTTT
-,TRBJ1-1,TRBV19,-,CASSTGIWDTEAFF,TGTGCCAGTAGTACGGGGATATGGGACACTGAAGCTTTCTTT
-,TRBJ2-1,TRBV19,TRBD1,CASSSPGTGGDNEQFF,TGTGCCAGTAGTTCCCCCGGGACAGGGGGTGACAATGAGCAGTTCTTC
-,TRBJ1-2,TRBV5-5,TRBD1,CASSPRRGEGAYGYTF,TGTGCCAGCAGCCCCCGGAGAGGGGAGGGGGCTTATGGCTACACCTTC
-,TRBJ1-2,TRBV12-5,TRBD1,CASGLPRQGIGGYTF,TGTGCTAGTGGTTTGCCCCGACAGGGAATAGGCGGCTACACCTTC
-,TRBJ1-4,TRBV29-1,-,CSVSQGNEKLFF,TGCAGCGTGAGTCAGGGAAATGAAAAACTGTTTTTT
-,TRBJ1-6,TRBV21-1,-,CASSIGEEGAFISPLHF,TGTGCCAGCAGCATTGGGGAAGAGGGGGCCTTCATTTCACCCCTCCACTTT
-,TRBJ1-1,TRBV6-5,TRBD1,CASSYSRGGIEAFF,TGTGCCAGCAGTTACAGCAGGGGGGGAATTGAAGCTTTCTTT
few,TRBJ1-1,TRBV11-1,-,CASSFGDSPATEAFF,TGTGCCAGCAGCTTTGGCGACAGTCCGGCGACTGAAGCTTTCTTT
-,TRBJ2-7,TRBV5-1,-,CASSLGAQSRGAQREQYF,TGCGCCAGCAGCTTGGGGGCCCAGTCCAGGGGGGCTCAGAGAGAGCAGTACTTC
-,TRBJ2-1,TRBV6-1,TRBD2,CASSASLTSGGPKDEQFF,TGTGCCAGCAGTGCCTCTTTGACTAGCGGGGGCCCTAAAGATGAGCAGTTCTTC
-,TRBJ1-4,TRBV29-1,-,CSGKGGRNEKLFF,TGCAGCGGAAAGGGCGGCCGTAATGAAAAACTGTTTTTT